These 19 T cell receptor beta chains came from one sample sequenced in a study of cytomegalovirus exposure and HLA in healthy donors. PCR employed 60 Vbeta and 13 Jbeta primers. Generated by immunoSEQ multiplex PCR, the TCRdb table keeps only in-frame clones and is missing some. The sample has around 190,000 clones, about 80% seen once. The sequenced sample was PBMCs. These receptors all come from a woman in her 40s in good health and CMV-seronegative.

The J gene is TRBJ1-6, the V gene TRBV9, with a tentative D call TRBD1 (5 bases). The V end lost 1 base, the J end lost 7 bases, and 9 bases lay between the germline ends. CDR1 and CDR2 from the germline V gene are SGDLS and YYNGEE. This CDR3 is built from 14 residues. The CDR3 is CASSVSGMNSPLHF. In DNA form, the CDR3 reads TGTGCCAGCAGCGTATCAGGGATGAATTCACCCCTCCACTTT. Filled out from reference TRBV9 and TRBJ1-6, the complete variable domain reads DSGVTQTPKHLITATGQRVTLRCSPRSGDLSVYWYQQSLDQGLQFLIQYYNGEERAKGNILERFSAQQFPDLHSELNLSSLELGDSALYFCASSVSGMNSPLHFGNGTRLTVT.

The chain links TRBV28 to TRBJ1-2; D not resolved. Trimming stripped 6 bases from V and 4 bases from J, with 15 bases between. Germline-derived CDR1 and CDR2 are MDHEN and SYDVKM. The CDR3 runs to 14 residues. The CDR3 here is CASSPAGVFYGYTF. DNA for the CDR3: TGTGCCAGCAGCCCCGCCGGAGTCTTCTATGGCTACACCTTC.

The CDR3 DNA follows: TGTGCCAGCAGCCCCGACAGTTCTAAAGAGACCCAGTACTTC. This encodes CASSPDSSKETQYF. The genes are TRBV5-8 and TRBJ2-5; tentative D call: TRBD1 (5 bases). Germline CDR1 and CDR2: SGHTS and YDEGEE. CDR3 length equals 14 residues. The V end lost 4 bases, the J end lost 3 bases, and 13 bases lay between the germline ends.

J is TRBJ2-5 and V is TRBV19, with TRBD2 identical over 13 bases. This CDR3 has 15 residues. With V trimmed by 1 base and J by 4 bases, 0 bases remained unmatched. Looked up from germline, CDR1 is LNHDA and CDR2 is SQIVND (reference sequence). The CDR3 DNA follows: TGTGCCAGTAGTATAGGGACTAGCGGGAGAGAGACCCAGTACTTC. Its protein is CASSIGTSGRETQYF.

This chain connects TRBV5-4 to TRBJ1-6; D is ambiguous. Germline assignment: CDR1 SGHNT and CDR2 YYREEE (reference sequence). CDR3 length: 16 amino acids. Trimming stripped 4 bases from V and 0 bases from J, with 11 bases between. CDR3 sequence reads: CASSPGLFSYNSPLHF. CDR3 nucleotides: TGTGCCAGCAGCCCCGGACTATTCTCCTATAATTCACCCCTCCACTTT.

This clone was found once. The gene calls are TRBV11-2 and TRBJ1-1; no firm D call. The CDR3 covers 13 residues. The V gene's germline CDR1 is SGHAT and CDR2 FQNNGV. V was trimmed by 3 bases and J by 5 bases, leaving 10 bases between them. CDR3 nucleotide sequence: TGTGCCAGCAGCTTCCAGGTGATGACTGAAGCTTTCTTT. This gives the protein CASSFQVMTEAFF.

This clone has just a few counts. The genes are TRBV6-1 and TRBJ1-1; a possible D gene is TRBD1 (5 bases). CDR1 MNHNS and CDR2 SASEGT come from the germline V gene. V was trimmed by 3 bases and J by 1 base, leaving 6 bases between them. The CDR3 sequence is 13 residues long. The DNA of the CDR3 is TGTGCCAGCAGTGACACAGGGAACACTGAAGCTTTCTTT. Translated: CASSDTGNTEAFF.

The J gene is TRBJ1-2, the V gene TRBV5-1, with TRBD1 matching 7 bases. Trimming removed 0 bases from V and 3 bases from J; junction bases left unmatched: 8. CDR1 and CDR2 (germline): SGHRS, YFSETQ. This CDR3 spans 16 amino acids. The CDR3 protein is CASSLGGRGYDYGYTF. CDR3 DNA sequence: TGCGCCAGCAGCTTGGGGGGCAGGGGGTACGACTATGGCTACACCTTC.

The DNA of the CDR3 is TGCGCCAGCAGCCAAGGGACAGGGATCGGGAACACCATATATTTT. It encodes CASSQGTGIGNTIYF. The chain has TRBV4-1 and TRBJ1-3; 8 bases match TRBD1. The CDR3 consists of 15 residues. Losses at the gene ends were 1 base for V and 7 bases for J; bases not matched to a gene: 6. The V gene's germline CDR1 is MGHRA and CDR2 YSYEKL.

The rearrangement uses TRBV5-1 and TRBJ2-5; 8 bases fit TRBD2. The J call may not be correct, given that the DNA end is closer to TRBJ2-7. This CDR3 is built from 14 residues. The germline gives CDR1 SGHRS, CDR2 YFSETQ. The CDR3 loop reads CASSRGGGAYEQYF. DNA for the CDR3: TGCGCCAGCAGCCGGGGGGGCGGAGCCTACGAGCAGTACTTC.

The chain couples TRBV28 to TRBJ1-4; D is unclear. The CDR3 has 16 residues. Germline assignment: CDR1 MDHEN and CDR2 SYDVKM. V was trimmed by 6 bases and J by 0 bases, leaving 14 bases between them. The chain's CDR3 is CASRRERRATNEKLFF. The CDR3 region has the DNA TGTGCCAGCAGACGGGAGAGGAGAGCAACTAATGAAAAACTGTTTTTT.

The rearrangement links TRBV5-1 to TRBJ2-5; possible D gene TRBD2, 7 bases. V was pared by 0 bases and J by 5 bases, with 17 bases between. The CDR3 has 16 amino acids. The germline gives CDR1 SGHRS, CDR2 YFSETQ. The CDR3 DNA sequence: TGCGCCAGCAGCTTGGTGGGGGGGCCGATCGGGGAGACCCAGTACTTC. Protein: CASSLVGGPIGETQYF.

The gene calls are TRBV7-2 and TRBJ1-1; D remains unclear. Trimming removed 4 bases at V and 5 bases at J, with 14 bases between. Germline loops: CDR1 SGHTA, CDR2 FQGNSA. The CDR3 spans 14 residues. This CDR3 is CASSSRRGGTEAFF. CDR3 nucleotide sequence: TGTGCCAGCAGCTCCCGGCGGGGAGGGACTGAAGCTTTCTTT.

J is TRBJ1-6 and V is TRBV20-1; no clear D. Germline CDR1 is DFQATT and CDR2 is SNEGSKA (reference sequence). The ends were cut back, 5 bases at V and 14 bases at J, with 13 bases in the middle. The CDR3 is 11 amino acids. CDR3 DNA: TGCAGTGCTCGGGGAGACGCGGCCCTCCACTTT. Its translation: CSARGDAALHF.

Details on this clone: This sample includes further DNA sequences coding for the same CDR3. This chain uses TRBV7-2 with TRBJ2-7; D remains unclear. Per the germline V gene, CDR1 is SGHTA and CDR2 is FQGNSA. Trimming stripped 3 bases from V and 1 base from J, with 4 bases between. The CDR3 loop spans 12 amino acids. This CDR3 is CASSFLSYEQYF. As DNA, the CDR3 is TGTGCCAGCAGCTTTCTTTCCTACGAGCAGTACTTC.

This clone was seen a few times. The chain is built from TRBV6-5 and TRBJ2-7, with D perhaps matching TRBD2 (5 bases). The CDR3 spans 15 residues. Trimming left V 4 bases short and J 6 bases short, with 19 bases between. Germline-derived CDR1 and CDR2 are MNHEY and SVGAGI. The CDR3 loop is CASSSLARYGSEQYF. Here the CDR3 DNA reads TGTGCCAGCAGTTCGTTAGCGCGGTATGGGTCCGAGCAGTACTTC.

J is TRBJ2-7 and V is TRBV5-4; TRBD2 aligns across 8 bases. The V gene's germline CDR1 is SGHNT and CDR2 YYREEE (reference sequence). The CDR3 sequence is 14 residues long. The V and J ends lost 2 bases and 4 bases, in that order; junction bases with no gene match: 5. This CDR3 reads CASSFAGGGYEQYF. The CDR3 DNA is TGTGCCAGCAGCTTCGCCGGCGGGGGGTACGAGCAGTACTTC.

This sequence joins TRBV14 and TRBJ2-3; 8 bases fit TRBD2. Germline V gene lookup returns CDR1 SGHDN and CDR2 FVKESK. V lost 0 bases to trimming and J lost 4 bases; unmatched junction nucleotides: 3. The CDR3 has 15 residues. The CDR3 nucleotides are TGTGCCAGCAGCCAAGAGATGCGGGGGGCAGATACGCAGTATTTT. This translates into CASSQEMRGADTQYF.

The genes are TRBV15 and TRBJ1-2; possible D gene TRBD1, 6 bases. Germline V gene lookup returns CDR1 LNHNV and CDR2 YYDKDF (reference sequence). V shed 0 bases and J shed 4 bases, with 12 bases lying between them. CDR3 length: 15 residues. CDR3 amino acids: CATSRDGGAGYGYTF. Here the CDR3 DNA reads TGTGCCACCAGCAGAGATGGGGGGGCGGGCTATGGCTACACCTTC. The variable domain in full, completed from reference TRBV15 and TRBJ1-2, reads DAMVIQNPRYQVTQFGKPVTLSCSQTLNHNVMYWYQQKSSQAPKLLFHYYDKDFNNEADTPDNFQSRRPNTSFCFLDIRSPGLGDTAMYLCATSRDGGAGYGYTFGSGTRLTVV.